A selection of T cell receptor beta chains follows, all from one sample in a study of neurological immune-mediated disorders. TCRdb analysed the 5' RACE reads with MiXCR anew, one entry per CDR3 protein. The sample lists approximately 36,000 distinct CDR3 sequences; 13% to 15% were seen once. Material: PBMCs. Source of these receptors: a woman in her 50s with HTLV-1-associated myelopathy (HAM/TSP). CDR3s include the opening cysteine and the closing phenylalanine or tryptophan. A D gene is named only where the DNA matches it firmly. Where a row states a size, it is once, few, many or the class of an expanded clone; other rows omit it.

D: TRBD1
J: TRBJ1-5
size: few
V: TRBV19
DNA: TGTGCCAGTAGTTGGACAGGCGGCAATCAGCCCCAGCATTTT
CDR3: CASSWTGGNQPQHF

D: .
J: TRBJ2-7
size: once
V: TRBV7-2
DNA: TGTGCCAGCAGCCGCTCCGGGTGTCACCCCTCCGAGCAGTACTTC
CDR3: CASSRSGCHPSEQYF

D: .
J: TRBJ1-5
size: many
V: TRBV15
DNA: TGTGCCACCAGCAGAGAGGAGGGGAAGAGGCCCCAGCATTTT
CDR3: CATSREEGKRPQHF

D: .
J: TRBJ1-3
size: many
V: TRBV20-1
DNA: TGCAGTGCTAGAGATGGACAGATTGGAAACACCATATATTTT
CDR3: CSARDGQIGNTIYF

D: TRBD1
J: TRBJ2-1
size: many
V: TRBV6-5
DNA: TGTGCCAGCAGTTACCTGGGACAGGGTAATCCCTTTGGTGAGCAGTTCTTC
CDR3: CASSYLGQGNPFGEQFF

D: TRBD2
J: TRBJ2-5
size: many
V: TRBV5-1
DNA: TGCGCCAGCAGCTTGTTAAGCGGGGTCCAAGAGACCCAGTACTTC
CDR3: CASSLLSGVQETQYF

D: TRBD2
J: TRBJ2-3
size: many
V: TRBV20-1
DNA: TGCAGCCTCATCCAAGCGGGGGTTTGGTCGCAGTATTTT
CDR3: CSLIQAGVWSQYF

D: TRBD1
J: TRBJ1-1
size: many
V: TRBV5-1
DNA: TGCGCCAGCATGAGGAACGCCCTTCGTGGACAGGGCCCTGAAGCTTTCTTT
CDR3: CASMRNALRGQGPEAFF

D: .
J: TRBJ1-2
size: many
V: TRBV2
DNA: TGTGCCAGCCGGACCGCGAGGGACTATGGCTACACCTTC
CDR3: CASRTARDYGYTF

D: TRBD1
J: TRBJ1-1
size: many
V: TRBV11-2
DNA: TGTGCCAGCAGCTCCCCGGACAGGGGGCATAGGACTGAAGCTTTCTTT
CDR3: CASSSPDRGHRTEAFF

D: .
J: TRBJ2-5
size: many
V: TRBV5-1
DNA: TGCGCCAGCAGCTTGCAAGGGTACCAAGAGACCCAGTACTTC
CDR3: CASSLQGYQETQYF

D: .
J: TRBJ1-4
size: many
V: TRBV4-3
DNA: TGCGCCAGCAGCCTTAGACTGAACAATGAAAAACTGTTTTTT
CDR3: CASSLRLNNEKLFF

D: TRBD1
J: TRBJ2-3
size: many
V: TRBV5-1
DNA: TGCGCCAGCAGCTTGTTAGGGACAGGGGCACGCACAGATACGCAGTATTTT
CDR3: CASSLLGTGARTDTQYF

D: .
J: TRBJ2-7
size: many
V: TRBV4-2
DNA: TGTGCCAGCAGCTCCCCGGAGGGGACCTACGAGCAGTACTTC
CDR3: CASSSPEGTYEQYF

D: TRBD1
J: TRBJ2-7
size: .
V: TRBV7-9
DNA: TGTGCCAGTAGCCGGTTGACAGGGGGAGAGCAGTACTTC
CDR3: CASSRLTGGEQYF

D: .
J: TRBJ2-7
size: many
V: TRBV12-3/TRBV12-4
DNA: TGTGCCAGCAGTAGATTACAGTTTAGCTCCTACGAGCAGTACTTC
CDR3: CASSRLQFSSYEQYF

D: .
J: TRBJ1-6
size: many
V: TRBV11-2
DNA: TGTGCCAGCAGCTTAGACAGGGGCTATAATTCACCCCTCCACTTT
CDR3: CASSLDRGYNSPLHF

D: .
J: TRBJ2-2
size: .
V: TRBV12-3/TRBV12-4
DNA: TGTGCCAGCAGGTTCATAAGGGGCGACACCAGGGAGCTGTTTTTT
CDR3: CASRFIRGDTRELFF

D: .
J: TRBJ1-2
size: many
V: TRBV27
DNA: TGTGCCAGCAGTTTATCGTTAGGGGGTGGCTACACCTTC
CDR3: CASSLSLGGGYTF

D: .
J: TRBJ1-1
size: once
V: TRBV7-9
DNA: TGTGCCAGCAGCTTAGGGCAGCTGAACACTGAAGCTTCCTTT
CDR3: CASSLGQLNTEASF

D: TRBD1
J: TRBJ2-4
size: many
V: TRBV5-6
DNA: TGTGCCAGCAGCTTGCGTCGACAGGGGCAATTTGGCATTCAGTACTTC
CDR3: CASSLRRQGQFGIQYF

D: .
J: TRBJ2-4
size: .
V: TRBV29-1
DNA: TGCATCGTCGCTGGCCTACCCGGGGCCAAATACATTCAGTACTTC
CDR3: CIVAGLPGAKYIQYF

D: TRBD2
J: TRBJ2-3
size: many
V: TRBV20-1
DNA: TGCAGTGCTAGATTTTCCCGGGGGGGCCCCACAGATACGCAGTATTTT
CDR3: CSARFSRGGPTDTQYF

D: TRBD2
J: TRBJ2-1
size: many
V: TRBV29-1
DNA: TGCAGCGCCCGGGGGGGGGGGTCGTACAATGAGCAGTTCTTC
CDR3: CSARGGGSYNEQFF

D: .
J: TRBJ1-1
size: many
V: TRBV29-1
DNA: TGCAGCGTTCGACGGGCGAACACTGAAGCTTTCTTT
CDR3: CSVRRANTEAFF

D: .
J: TRBJ1-2
size: many
V: TRBV6-2/TRBV6-3
DNA: TGTGCCAGCAGTTACCTGGGGTCTGGCTACACCTTC
CDR3: CASSYLGSGYTF

D: .
J: TRBJ1-1
size: many
V: TRBV4-1
DNA: TGCGCCAGCAGCGTCGATCCGAACACTGAAGCTTTCTTT
CDR3: CASSVDPNTEAFF

D: .
J: TRBJ2-1
size: many
V: TRBV29-1
DNA: TGCAGCTATAGGGGGGCTTACAATGAGCAGTTCTTC
CDR3: CSYRGAYNEQFF

D: TRBD2
J: TRBJ2-2
size: many
V: TRBV7-8
DNA: TGTGCCAGCAGCTTATGGGGGGGGGCGAACACCGGGGAGCTGTTTTTT
CDR3: CASSLWGGANTGELFF

D: TRBD1
J: TRBJ1-6
size: many
V: TRBV14
DNA: TGTGCCAGCAGCCGGGGACAGGTCGGCTCCTATAATTCACCCCTCCACTTT
CDR3: CASSRGQVGSYNSPLHF

D: .
J: TRBJ2-5
size: many
V: TRBV29-1
DNA: TGCAGCGCCGCACAAGATTGGGAGACCCAGTACTTC
CDR3: CSAAQDWETQYF

D: .
J: TRBJ2-5
size: .
V: TRBV29-1
DNA: .
CDR3: CSVAGGAETRYF

D: TRBD1
J: TRBJ1-6
size: many
V: TRBV5-6
DNA: TGTGCCAGCAGCTTGGGGACAGGGTATTCACCCCTCCACTTT
CDR3: CASSLGTGYSPLHF

D: .
J: TRBJ2-3
size: few
V: TRBV11-2
DNA: TGTGCCAGCAGCTTAGGGTCATGGTACTCCGGCACAGATACGCAGTATTTT
CDR3: CASSLGSWYSGTDTQYF

D: TRBD1
J: TRBJ2-7
size: many
V: TRBV6-5
DNA: TGTGCCAGCACTTCGGGACAGGGGACCTACGAGCAGTACTTC
CDR3: CASTSGQGTYEQYF

D: .
J: TRBJ2-1
size: many
V: TRBV3-1
DNA: TGTGCCAGCAGCCAAGAGCTAGGGGGATACAATGAGCAGTTCTTC
CDR3: CASSQELGGYNEQFF

D: TRBD1
J: TRBJ2-5
size: .
V: TRBV14
DNA: TGTGCCAGCAGCTATGGTGACAGGGGATTCCAAGAGACCCAGTACTTC
CDR3: CASSYGDRGFQETQYF

D: .
J: TRBJ1-1
size: .
V: TRBV20-1
DNA: TGCAGTGCTAGAGATTCGGCCAGGGCGGGGACTGAAGCTTTCTTT
CDR3: CSARDSARAGTEAFF

D: .
J: TRBJ2-6
size: many
V: TRBV29-1
DNA: TGCAGCGTTGTGAGGGCCGGGGCCAACGTCCTGACTTTC
CDR3: CSVVRAGANVLTF

D: .
J: TRBJ1-4
size: few
V: TRBV11-2
DNA: TGTGCCAGCAGACCCGGACAGTTATCAGGTGAAAAACTGTTTTTT
CDR3: CASRPGQLSGEKLFF

D: TRBD1
J: TRBJ2-2
size: many
V: TRBV12-3/TRBV12-4
DNA: TGTGCCAGCAGCAACAACAGGGGGCGAACCGGGGAGCTGTTTTTT
CDR3: CASSNNRGRTGELFF

D: .
J: TRBJ2-7
size: many
V: TRBV6-6
DNA: TGTGCCAGCAGAACAAGCTCCTACGAGCAGTACTTC
CDR3: CASRTSSYEQYF

D: .
J: TRBJ1-1
size: many
V: TRBV5-5
DNA: TGTGCCAGCAGCTTCGGAAGGGGCGCCGGGTCTGAAGCTTTCTTT
CDR3: CASSFGRGAGSEAFF

D: .
J: TRBJ1-5
size: many
V: TRBV28
DNA: TGTGCCAGCAGTTTTGATATGAGGAATCAGCCCCAGCATTTT
CDR3: CASSFDMRNQPQHF

D: .
J: TRBJ1-2
size: many
V: TRBV3-1
DNA: TGTGCCAGCAGCCAAGGGACCCCGGGAGGCTACACCTTC
CDR3: CASSQGTPGGYTF